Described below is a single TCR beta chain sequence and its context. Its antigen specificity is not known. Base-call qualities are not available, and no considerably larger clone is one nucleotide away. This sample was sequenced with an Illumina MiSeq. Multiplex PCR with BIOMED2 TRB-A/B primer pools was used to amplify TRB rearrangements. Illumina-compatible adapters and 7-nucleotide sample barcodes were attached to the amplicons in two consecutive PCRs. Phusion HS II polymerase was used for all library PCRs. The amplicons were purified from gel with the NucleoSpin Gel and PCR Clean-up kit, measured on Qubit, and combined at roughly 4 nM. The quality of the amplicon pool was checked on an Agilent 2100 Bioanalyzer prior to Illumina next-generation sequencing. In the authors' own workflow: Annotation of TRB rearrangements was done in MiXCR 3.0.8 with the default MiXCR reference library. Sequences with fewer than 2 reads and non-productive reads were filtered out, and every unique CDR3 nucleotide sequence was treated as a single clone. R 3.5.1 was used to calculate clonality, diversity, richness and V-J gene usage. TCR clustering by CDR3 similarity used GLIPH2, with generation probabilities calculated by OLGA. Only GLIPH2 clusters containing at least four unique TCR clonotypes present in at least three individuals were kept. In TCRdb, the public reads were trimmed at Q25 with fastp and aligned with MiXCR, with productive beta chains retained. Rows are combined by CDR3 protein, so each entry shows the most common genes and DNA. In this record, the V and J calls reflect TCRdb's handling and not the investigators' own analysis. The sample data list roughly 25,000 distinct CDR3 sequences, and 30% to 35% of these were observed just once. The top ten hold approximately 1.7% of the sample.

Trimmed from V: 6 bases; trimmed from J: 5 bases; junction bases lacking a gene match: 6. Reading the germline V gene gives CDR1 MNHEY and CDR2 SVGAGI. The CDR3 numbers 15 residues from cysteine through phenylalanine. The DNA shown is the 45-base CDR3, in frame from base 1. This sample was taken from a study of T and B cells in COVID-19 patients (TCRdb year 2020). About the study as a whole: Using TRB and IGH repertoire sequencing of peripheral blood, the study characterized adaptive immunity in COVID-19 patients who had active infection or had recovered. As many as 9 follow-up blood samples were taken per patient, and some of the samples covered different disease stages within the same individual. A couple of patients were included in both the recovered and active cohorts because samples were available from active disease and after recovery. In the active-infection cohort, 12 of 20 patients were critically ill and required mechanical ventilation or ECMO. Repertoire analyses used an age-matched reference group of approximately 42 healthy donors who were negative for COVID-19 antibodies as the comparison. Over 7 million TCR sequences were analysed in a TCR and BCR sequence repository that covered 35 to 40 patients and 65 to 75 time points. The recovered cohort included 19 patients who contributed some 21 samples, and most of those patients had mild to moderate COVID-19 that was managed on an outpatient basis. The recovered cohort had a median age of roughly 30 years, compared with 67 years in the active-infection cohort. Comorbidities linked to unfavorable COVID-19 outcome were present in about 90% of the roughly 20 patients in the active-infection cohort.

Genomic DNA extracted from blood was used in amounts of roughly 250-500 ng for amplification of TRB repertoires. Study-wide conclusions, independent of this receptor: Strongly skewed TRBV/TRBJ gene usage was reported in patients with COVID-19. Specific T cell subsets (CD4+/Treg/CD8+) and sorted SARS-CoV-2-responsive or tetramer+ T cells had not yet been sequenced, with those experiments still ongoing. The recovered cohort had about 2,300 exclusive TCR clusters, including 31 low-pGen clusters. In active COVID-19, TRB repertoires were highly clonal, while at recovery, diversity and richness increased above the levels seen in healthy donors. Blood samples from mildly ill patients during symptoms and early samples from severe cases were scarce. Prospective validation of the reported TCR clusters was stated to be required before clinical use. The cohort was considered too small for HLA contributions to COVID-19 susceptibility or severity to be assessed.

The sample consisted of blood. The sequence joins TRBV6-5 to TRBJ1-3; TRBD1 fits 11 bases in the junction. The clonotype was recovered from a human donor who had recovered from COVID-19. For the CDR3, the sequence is CASSWDRGKRNTIYF. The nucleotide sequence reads TGTGCCAGCAGCTGGGACAGGGGGAAGAGAAACACCATATATTTT.